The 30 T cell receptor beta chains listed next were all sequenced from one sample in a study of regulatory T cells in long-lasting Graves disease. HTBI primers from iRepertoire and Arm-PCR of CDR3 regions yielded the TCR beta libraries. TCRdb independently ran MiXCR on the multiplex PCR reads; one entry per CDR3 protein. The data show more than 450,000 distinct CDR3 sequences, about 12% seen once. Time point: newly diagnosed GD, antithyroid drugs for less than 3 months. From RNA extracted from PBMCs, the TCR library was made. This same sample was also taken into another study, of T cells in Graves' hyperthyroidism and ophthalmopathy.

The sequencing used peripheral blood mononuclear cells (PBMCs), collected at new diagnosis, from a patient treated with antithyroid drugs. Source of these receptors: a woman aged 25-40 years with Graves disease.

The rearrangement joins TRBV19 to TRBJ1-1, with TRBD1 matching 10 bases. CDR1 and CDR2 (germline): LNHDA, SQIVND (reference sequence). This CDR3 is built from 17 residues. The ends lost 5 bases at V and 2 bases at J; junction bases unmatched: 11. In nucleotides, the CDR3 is TGTGCCAGTAGTCCCGTCGGGACAGGGGTCTTAAACACTGAAGCTTTCTTT. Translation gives CASSPVGTGVLNTEAFF.

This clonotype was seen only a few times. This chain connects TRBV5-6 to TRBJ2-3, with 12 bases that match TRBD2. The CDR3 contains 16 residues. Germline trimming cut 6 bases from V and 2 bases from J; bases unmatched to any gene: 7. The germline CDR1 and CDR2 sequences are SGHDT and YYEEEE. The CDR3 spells CASTQGTSGLTDTQYF. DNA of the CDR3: TGTGCCAGCACCCAAGGGACTAGCGGGCTCACAGATACGCAGTATTTT.

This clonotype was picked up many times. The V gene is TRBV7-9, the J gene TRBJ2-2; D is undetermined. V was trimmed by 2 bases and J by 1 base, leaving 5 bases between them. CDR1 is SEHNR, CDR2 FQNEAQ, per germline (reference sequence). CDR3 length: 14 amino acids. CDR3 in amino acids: CASSLFQNTGELFF. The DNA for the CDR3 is TGTGCCAGCAGCTTATTCCAGAACACCGGGGAGCTGTTTTTT.

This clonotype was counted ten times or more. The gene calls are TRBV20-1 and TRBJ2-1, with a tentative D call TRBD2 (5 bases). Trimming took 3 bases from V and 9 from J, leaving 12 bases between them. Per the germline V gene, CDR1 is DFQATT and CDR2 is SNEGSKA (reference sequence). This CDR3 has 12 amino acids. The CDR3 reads CSASEGGSEQFF. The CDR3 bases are TGCAGTGCTAGCGAGGGCGGTAGTGAGCAGTTCTTC.

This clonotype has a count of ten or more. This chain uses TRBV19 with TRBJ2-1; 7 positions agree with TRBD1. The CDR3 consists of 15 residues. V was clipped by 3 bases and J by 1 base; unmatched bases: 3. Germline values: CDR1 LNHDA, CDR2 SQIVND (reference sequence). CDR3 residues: CASSIGQASYNEQFF. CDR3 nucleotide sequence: TGTGCCAGTAGTATCGGACAGGCGTCCTACAATGAGCAGTTCTTC.

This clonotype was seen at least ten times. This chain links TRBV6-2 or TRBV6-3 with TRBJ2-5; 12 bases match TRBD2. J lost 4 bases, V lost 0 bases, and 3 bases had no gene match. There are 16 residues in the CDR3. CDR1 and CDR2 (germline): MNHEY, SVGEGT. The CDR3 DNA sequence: TGTGCCAGCAGTTACTCCGGACTAGCGGGACGAGAGACCCAGTACTTC. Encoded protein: CASSYSGLAGRETQYF.

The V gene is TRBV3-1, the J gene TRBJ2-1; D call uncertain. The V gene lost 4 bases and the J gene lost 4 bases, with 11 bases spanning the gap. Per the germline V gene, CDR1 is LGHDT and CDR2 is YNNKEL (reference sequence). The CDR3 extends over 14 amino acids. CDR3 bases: TGTGCCAGCAGCCTTAGACATGGGTACAATGAGCAGTTCTTC. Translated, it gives CASSLRHGYNEQFF.

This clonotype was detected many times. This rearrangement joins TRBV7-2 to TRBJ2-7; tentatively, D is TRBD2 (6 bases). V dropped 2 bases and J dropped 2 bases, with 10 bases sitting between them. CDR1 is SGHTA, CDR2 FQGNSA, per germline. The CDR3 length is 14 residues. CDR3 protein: CASSLRLATYEQYF. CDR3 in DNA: TGTGCCAGCAGCTTACGCCTAGCGACCTACGAGCAGTACTTC. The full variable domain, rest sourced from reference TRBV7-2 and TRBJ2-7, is GAGVSQSPSNKVTEKGKDVELRCDPISGHTALYWYRQSLGQGLEFLIYFQGNSAPDKSGLPSDRFSAERTGGSVSTLTIQRTQQEDSAVYLCASSLRLATYEQYFGPGTRLTVT.

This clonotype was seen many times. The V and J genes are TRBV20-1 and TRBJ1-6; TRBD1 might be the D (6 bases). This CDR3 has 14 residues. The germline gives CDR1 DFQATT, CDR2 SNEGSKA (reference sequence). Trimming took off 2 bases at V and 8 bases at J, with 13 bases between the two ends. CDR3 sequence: CSARLGTPHSPLHF. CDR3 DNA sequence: TGCAGTGCTAGACTCGGGACACCCCATTCACCCCTCCACTTT.

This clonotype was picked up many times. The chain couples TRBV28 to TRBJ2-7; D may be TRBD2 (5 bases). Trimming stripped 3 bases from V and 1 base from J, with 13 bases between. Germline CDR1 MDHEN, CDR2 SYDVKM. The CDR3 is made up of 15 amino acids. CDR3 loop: CASSFSARGSYEQYF. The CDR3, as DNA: TGTGCCAGCAGTTTTTCGGCGAGAGGGTCCTACGAGCAGTACTTC.

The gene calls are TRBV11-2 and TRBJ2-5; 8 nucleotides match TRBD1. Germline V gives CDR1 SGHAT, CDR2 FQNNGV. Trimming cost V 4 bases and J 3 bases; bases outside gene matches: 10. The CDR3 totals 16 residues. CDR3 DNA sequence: TGTGCCAGCAGCTCCAGGGTGACGACAGGGGAAGAGACCCAGTACTTC. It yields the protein CASSSRVTTGEETQYF. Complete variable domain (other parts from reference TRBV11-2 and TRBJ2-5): EAGVAQSPRYKIIEKRQSVAFWCNPISGHATLYWYQQILGQGPKLLIQFQNNGVVDDSQLPKDRFSAERLKGVDSTLKIQPAKLEDSAVYLCASSSRVTTGEETQYFGPGTRLLVL.

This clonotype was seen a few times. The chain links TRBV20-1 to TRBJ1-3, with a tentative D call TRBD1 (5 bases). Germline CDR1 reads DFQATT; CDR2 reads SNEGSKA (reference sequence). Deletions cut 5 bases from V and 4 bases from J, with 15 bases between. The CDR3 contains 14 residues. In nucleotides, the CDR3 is TGCAGTGCTCTAAAGGTGGGGGGAGGAAACACCATATATTTT. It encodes CSALKVGGGNTIYF.

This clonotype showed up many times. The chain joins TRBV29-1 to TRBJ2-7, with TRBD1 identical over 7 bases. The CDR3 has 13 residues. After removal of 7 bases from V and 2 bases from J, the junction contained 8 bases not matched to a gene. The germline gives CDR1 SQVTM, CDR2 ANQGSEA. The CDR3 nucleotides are TGCAGCGCACTTGCCGGGACAGCCTACGAGCAGTACTTC. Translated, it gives CSALAGTAYEQYF.

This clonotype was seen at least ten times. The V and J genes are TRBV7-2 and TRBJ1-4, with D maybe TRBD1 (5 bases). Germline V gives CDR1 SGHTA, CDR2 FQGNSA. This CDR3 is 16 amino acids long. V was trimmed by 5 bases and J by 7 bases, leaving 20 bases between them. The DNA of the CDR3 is TGTGCCAGCAGCGAACTAGGGGACGGAGTGGGTGAAAAACTGTTTTTT. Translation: CASSELGDGVGEKLFF.

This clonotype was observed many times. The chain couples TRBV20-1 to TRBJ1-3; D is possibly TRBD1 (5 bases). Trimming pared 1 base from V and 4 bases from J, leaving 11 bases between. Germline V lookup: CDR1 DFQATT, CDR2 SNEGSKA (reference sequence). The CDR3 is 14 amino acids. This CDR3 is CSARGTGRGNTIYF. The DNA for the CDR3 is TGCAGTGCTAGAGGCACGGGGCGAGGAAACACCATATATTTT.

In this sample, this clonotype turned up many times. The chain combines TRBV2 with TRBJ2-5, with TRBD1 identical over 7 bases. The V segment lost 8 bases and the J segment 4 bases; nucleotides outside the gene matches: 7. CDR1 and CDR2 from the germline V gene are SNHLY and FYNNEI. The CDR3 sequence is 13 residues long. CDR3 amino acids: CASGRQGGETQYF. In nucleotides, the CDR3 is TGTGCCAGCGGCCGACAGGGCGGAGAGACCCAGTACTTC.

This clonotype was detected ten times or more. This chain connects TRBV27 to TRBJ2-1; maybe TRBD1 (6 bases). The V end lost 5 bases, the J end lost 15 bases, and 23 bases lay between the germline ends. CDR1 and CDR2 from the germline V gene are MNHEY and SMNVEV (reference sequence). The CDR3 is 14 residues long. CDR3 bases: TGTGCCAGCAGTCCCTATGGGGAGACAGGCTCGGTGTTCTTC. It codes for CASSPYGETGSVFF.

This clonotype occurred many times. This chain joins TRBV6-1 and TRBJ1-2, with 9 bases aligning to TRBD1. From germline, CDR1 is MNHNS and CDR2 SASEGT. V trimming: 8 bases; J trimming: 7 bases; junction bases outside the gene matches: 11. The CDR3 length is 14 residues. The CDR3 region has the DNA TGTGCCAGCGGACTGGACAGGGGAGATGGTGGCTACACCTTC. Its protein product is CASGLDRGDGGYTF.

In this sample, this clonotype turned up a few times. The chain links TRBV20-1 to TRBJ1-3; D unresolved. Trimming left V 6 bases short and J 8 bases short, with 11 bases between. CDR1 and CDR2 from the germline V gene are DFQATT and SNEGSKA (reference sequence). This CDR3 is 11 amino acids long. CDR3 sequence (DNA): TGCAGTGCCGCCCCTAAGCACACCATATATTTT. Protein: CSAAPKHTIYF.

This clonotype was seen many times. CDR3 DNA: TGTGCCAGCAGTTTCCCGACAGGCTGGGGGAAGGCGCATGGCTACACCTTC. This sequence encodes CASSFPTGWGKAHGYTF. The V call is TRBV12-3 or TRBV12-4, the J call TRBJ1-2, with D maybe TRBD1 (6 bases). CDR3 size: 17 residues. V was clipped by 3 bases and J by 6 bases, with 23 bases between them.

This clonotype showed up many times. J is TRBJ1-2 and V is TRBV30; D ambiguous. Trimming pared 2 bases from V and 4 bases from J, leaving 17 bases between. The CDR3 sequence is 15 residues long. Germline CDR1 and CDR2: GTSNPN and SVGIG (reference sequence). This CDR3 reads CAWSLLLPLGYGYTF. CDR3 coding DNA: TGTGCCTGGAGTCTTCTCCTGCCCCTTGGCTATGGCTACACCTTC.

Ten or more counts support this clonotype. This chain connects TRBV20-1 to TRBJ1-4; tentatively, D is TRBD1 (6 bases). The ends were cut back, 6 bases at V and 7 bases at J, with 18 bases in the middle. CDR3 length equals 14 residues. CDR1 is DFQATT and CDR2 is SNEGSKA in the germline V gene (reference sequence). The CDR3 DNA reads TGCAGTGCCCCAAGTGTAGGGGGTAGTGAAAAACTGTTTTTT. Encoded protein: CSAPSVGGSEKLFF.

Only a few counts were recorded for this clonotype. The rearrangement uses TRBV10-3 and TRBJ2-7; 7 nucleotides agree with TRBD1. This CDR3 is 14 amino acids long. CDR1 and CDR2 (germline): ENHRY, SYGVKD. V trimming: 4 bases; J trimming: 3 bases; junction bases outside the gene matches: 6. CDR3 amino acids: CAISGQGKDYEQYF. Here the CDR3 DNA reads TGTGCCATCAGTGGACAGGGAAAAGACTACGAGCAGTACTTC.

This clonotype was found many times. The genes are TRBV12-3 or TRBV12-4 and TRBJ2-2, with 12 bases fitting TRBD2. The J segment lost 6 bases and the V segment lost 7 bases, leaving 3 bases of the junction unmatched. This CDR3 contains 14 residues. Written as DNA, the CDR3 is TGTGCCAGCACCCCTAGCGGGAGGGCCGGGGAGCTGTTTTTT. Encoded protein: CASTPSGRAGELFF.

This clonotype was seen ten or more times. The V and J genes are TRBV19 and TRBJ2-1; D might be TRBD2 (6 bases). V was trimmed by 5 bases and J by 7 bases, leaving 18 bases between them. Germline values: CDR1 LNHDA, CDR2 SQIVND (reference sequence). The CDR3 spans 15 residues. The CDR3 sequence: CASSRPGLGINEQFF. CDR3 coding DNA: TGTGCCAGTAGTCGGCCGGGACTCGGCATTAATGAGCAGTTCTTC.

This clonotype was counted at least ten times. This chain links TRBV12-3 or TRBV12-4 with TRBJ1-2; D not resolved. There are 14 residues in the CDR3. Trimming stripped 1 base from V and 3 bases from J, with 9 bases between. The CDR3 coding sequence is TGTGCCAGCAGTTTAGAAGCCAGGTACTATGGCTACACCTTC. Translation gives CASSLEARYYGYTF.

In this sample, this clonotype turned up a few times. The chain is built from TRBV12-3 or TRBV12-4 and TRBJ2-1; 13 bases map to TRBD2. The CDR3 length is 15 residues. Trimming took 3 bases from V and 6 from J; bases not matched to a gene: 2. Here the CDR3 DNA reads TGTGCCAGCAGTTTCCGGACTAGCGGGGGCAATGAGCAGTTCTTC. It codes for CASSFRTSGGNEQFF.

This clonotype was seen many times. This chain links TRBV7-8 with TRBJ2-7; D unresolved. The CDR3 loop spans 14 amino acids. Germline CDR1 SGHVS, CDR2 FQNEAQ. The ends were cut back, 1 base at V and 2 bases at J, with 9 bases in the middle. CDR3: CASSLGGYTYEQYF. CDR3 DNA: TGTGCCAGCAGCTTAGGGGGATACACCTACGAGCAGTACTTC. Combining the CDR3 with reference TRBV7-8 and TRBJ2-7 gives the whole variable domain GAGVSQSPRYKVAKRGQDVALRCDPISGHVSLFWYQQALGQGPEFLTYFQNEAQLDKSGLPSDRFFAERPEGSVSTLKIQRTQQEDSAVYLCASSLGGYTYEQYFGPGTRLTVT.

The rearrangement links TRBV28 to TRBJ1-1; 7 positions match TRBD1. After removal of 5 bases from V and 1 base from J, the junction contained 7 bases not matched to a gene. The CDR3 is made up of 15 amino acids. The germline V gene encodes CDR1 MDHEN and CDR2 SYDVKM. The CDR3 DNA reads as TGTGCCAGCAGTCCCATCAGGGGGAAGAACACTGAAGCTTTCTTT. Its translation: CASSPIRGKNTEAFF.

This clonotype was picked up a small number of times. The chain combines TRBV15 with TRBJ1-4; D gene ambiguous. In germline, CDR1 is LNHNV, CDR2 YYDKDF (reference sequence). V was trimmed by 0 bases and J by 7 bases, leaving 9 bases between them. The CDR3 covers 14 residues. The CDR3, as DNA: TGTGCCACCAGCAGAGATCGGGCCTTTGAAAAACTGTTTTTT. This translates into CATSRDRAFEKLFF. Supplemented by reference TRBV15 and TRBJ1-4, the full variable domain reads DAMVIQNPRYQVTQFGKPVTLSCSQTLNHNVMYWYQQKSSQAPKLLFHYYDKDFNNEADTPDNFQSRRPNTSFCFLDIRSPGLGDTAMYLCATSRDRAFEKLFFGSGTQLSVL.